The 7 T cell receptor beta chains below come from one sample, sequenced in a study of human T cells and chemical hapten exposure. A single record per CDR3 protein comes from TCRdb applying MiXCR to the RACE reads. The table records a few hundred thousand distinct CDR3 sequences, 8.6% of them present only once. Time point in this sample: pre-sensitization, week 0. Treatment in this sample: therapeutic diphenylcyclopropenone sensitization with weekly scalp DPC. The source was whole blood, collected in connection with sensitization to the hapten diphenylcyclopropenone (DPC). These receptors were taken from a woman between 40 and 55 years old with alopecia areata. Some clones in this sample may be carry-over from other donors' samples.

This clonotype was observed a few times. The CDR3 bases are TGTGCCAGCAGCTTCCGCCTCCCCGGGACAAGCAAAAACATTCAGTACTTC. As protein: CASSFRLPGTSKNIQYF. This sequence joins TRBV3-1 and TRBJ2-4, with D possibly matching TRBD1 (6 bases). CDR1 and CDR2 (germline): LGHDT, YNNKEL (reference sequence). With 5 bases removed from V and 3 bases from J, the gap between germline ends came to 20 bases. There are 17 residues in the CDR3.

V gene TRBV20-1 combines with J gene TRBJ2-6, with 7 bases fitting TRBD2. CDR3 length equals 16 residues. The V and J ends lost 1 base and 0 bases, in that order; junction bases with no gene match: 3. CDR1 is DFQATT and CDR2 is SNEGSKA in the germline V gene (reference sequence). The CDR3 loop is CSARAGGSSGANVLTF. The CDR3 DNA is TGCAGTGCTAGAGCGGGAGGCTCCTCTGGGGCCAACGTCCTGACTTTC.

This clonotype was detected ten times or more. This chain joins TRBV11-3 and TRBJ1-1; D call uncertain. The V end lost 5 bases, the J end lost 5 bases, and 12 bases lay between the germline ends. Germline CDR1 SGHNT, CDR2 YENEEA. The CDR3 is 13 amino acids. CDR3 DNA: TGTGCCAGCAGCCCACGTTCGGGGACTGAAGCTTTCTTT. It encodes CASSPRSGTEAFF.

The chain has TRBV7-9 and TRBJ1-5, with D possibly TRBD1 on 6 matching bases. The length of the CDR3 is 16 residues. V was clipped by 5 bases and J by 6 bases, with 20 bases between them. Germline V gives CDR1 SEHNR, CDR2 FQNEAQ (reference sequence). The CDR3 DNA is TGTGCCAGCAGCAACCGGGACACACTCCCGGGTCAGCCCCAGCATTTT. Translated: CASSNRDTLPGQPQHF. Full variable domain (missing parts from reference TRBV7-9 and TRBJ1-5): DTGVSQNPRHKITKRGQNVTFRCDPISEHNRLYWYRQTLGQGPEFLTYFQNEAQLEKSRLLSDRFSAERPKGSFSTLEIQRTEQGDSAMYLCASSNRDTLPGQPQHFGDGTRLSIL.

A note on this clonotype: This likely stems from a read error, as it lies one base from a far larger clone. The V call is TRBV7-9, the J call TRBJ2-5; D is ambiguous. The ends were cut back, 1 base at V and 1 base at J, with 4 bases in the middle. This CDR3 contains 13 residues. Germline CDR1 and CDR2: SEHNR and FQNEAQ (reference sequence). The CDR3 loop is CASSLEGQETQYF. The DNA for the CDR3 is TGTGCCAGCAGCTTAGAGGGCCAAGAGACCCAGTACTTC.

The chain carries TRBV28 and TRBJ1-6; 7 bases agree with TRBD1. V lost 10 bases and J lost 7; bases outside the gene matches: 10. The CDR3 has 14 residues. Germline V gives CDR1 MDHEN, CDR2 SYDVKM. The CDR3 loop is CATQGGWPNSPLHF. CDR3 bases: TGTGCCACCCAGGGGGGTTGGCCGAATTCACCCCTCCACTTT. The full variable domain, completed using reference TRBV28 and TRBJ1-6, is DVKVTQSSRYLVKRTGEKVFLECVQDMDHENMFWYRQDPGLGLRLIYFSYDVKMKEKGDIPEGYSVSREKKERFSLILESASTNQTSMYLCATQGGWPNSPLHFGNGTRLTVT.

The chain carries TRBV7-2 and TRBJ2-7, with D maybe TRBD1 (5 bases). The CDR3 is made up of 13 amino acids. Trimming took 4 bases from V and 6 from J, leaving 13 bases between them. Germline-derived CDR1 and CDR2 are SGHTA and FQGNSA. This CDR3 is CASSSGWGGEQYF. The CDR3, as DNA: TGTGCCAGCAGCTCCGGCTGGGGCGGCGAGCAGTACTTC.